The next 19 T cell receptor beta chains were all read from a single sample in a study of blood T cell repertoires in COVID-19. Here immunoSEQ multiplex PCR was the method, and the copy in TCRdb shows in-frame clones only, minus some. Of 150,000 to 200,000 clones listed, roughly 80% are singletons. Sequenced: peripheral blood. These receptor sequences come from a woman between 65 and 79 years old with COVID-19, enrolled during active disease.

The CDR3 DNA reads as TGTGCCAGCAGCCCGCCGACAGGGGAAAGAGAAAAACTGTTTTTT. Protein sequence: CASSPPTGEREKLFF. The chain couples TRBV7-9 to TRBJ1-4; TRBD1 aligns across 8 bases. With 5 bases clipped from V and 8 bases from J, the junction kept 10 bases outside the gene matches. This CDR3 has 15 residues. Germline CDR1 is SEHNR and CDR2 is FQNEAQ (reference sequence).

The chain is built from TRBV28 and TRBJ2-7, with 7 bases lining up with TRBD1. Germline trimming cut 5 bases from V and 4 bases from J; bases unmatched to any gene: 11. CDR3 length equals 15 residues. CDR1 MDHEN and CDR2 SYDVKM come from the germline V gene. CDR3 DNA: TGTGCCAGCAGTCCGGGCAGGGGGTTCGGTTACGAGCAGTACTTC. Translation gives CASSPGRGFGYEQYF.

The chain uses TRBV7-9 and TRBJ1-4, with 10 nucleotides matching TRBD1. The CDR3 loop spans 18 amino acids. The trim removed 5 bases at V and 0 bases at J, leaving 9 bases unmatched. Germline V gives CDR1 SEHNR, CDR2 FQNEAQ (reference sequence). The CDR3 loop reads CASSPRDRGAATNEKLFF. The DNA of the CDR3 is TGTGCCAGCAGCCCCCGGGACAGGGGTGCCGCAACTAATGAAAAACTGTTTTTT.

The chain couples TRBV27 to TRBJ1-6; 7 bases are a match to TRBD1. Germline V lookup: CDR1 MNHEY, CDR2 SMNVEV (reference sequence). V lost 1 base to trimming and J lost 0 bases; unmatched junction nucleotides: 12. This CDR3 is built from 20 residues. The CDR3 sequence: CASSLLAGGGPSSYNSPLHF. The CDR3 DNA reads TGTGCCAGCAGTTTATTGGCAGGGGGAGGACCGAGCTCCTATAATTCACCCCTCCACTTT.

This sequence joins TRBV6-5 and TRBJ2-7, with TRBD1 as a possible D gene (5 bases). This CDR3 has 11 amino acids. Germline CDR1 MNHEY, CDR2 SVGAGI. Deletions cut 9 bases from V and 3 bases from J, with 9 bases between. The CDR3, as DNA: TGTGCCAGTCCAGGGTACTACGAGCAGTACTTC. It specifies CASPGYYEQYF.

The rearrangement links TRBV7-9 to TRBJ2-7; 11 nucleotides match TRBD1. The junction had 4 bases not matched to a gene; V was cut back by 2 bases and J by 4 bases. CDR1 SEHNR and CDR2 FQNEAQ come from the germline V gene (reference sequence). The length of the CDR3 is 15 residues. CDR3 DNA: TGTGCCAGCAGCTTAACCGGACAGGGGGCTTACGAGCAGTACTTC. Protein sequence: CASSLTGQGAYEQYF.

The chain is built from TRBV5-4 and TRBJ2-7; 8 bases are a match to TRBD2. The CDR3 loop spans 16 amino acids. V gave up 2 bases and J gave up 6 bases; unmatched junction bases: 13. Germline V gene lookup returns CDR1 SGHNT and CDR2 YYREEE (reference sequence). The CDR3 nucleotides read TGTGCCAGCAGCTTCGTAAGCGGGAGTCAGTCCGGCGAGCAGTACTTC. The encoded protein is CASSFVSGSQSGEQYF.

V and J are TRBV30 and TRBJ2-2, with TRBD1 matching 9 bases. There are 15 residues in the CDR3. Germline V lookup: CDR1 GTSNPN, CDR2 SVGIG (reference sequence). V was pared by 2 bases and J by 5 bases, with 6 bases of the junction left unmatched. DNA of the CDR3: TGTGCCTGGAGTCGACAGGGGGGAGTGACCGGGGAGCTGTTTTTT. This gives the protein CAWSRQGGVTGELFF.

This chain connects TRBV7-2 to TRBJ2-7, with a weak D call TRBD1 (5 bases). The CDR3 has 15 amino acids. CDR1 and CDR2 from the germline V gene are SGHTA and FQGNSA. V was shortened by 4 bases and J by 2 bases, with 15 bases between the two germline ends. CDR3 DNA: TGTGCCAGCAGCTCGATCACTAACAGGCCCTACGAGCAGTACTTC. It encodes CASSSITNRPYEQYF.

The chain joins TRBV30 to TRBJ1-3; D gene uncertain. Trimming stripped 4 bases from V and 10 bases from J, with 17 bases between. CDR1 and CDR2 (germline): GTSNPN, SVGIG (reference sequence). The CDR3 runs to 13 residues. CDR3 sequence: CAWTVNFEWTIYF. DNA of the CDR3: TGTGCCTGGACCGTGAATTTCGAGTGGACCATATATTTT.

The rearrangement uses TRBV27 and TRBJ2-5; 9 nucleotides line up with TRBD1. This CDR3 spans 16 amino acids. V gave up 6 bases and J gave up 0 bases; unmatched junction bases: 8. Per germline, CDR1 MNHEY and CDR2 SMNVEV (reference sequence). Written as DNA, the CDR3 is TGTGCCAGCAGCAACGGGACAGGGTCCCACCAAGAGACCCAGTACTTC. Translating gives CASSNGTGSHQETQYF.

The chain has TRBV21-1 and TRBJ1-2. TRBV21-1 counts as a pseudogene. CDR3 length: 18 amino acids. The CDR3 protein is CASSKFGERGGQYYGYTF. The CDR3 nucleotides read TGTGCCAGCAGCAAGTTCGGGGAAAGGGGGGGGCAATACTATGGCTACACCTTC.

Only a few counts were recorded for this clone. V usage is TRBV7-9 and J usage is TRBJ2-1, with TRBD2 matching 10 bases. The ends lost 3 bases at V and 7 bases at J; junction bases unmatched: 12. Per germline, CDR1 SEHNR and CDR2 FQNEAQ (reference sequence). The CDR3 runs 17 residues. CDR3 DNA: TGTGCCAGCAGCTTTCCCATAGCGGGAGGCACCAGGAATGAGCAGTTCTTC. Its protein product is CASSFPIAGGTRNEQFF.

This chain links TRBV3-1 (or the pseudogene TRBV3-2) with TRBJ2-3, with 9 bases aligning to TRBD1. The CDR3 runs 17 residues. Per germline, CDR1 LGHDT and CDR2 YNNKEL (reference sequence). With 0 bases clipped from V and 3 bases from J, the junction kept 7 bases outside the gene matches. The CDR3 is CASSQDGQGRSTDTQYF. The CDR3 region has the DNA TGTGCCAGCAGCCAAGACGGACAGGGGAGGAGTACAGATACGCAGTATTTT.

This clone was found many times. V usage is TRBV10-3 and J usage is TRBJ1-6; D is uncertain. The length of the CDR3 is 12 residues. Germline V lookup: CDR1 ENHRY, CDR2 SYGVKD. Trimming stripped 10 bases from V and 7 bases from J, with 11 bases between. CDR3: CATEAENSPLHF. The CDR3 nucleotides read TGTGCCACCGAGGCAGAGAATTCACCCCTCCACTTT.

The V call is TRBV2, the J call TRBJ1-1; 8 nucleotides line up with TRBD1. This CDR3 has 13 amino acids. Looked up from germline, CDR1 is SNHLY and CDR2 is FYNNEI. V shed 7 bases and J 5 bases; nucleotides not matched to a gene: 6. The CDR3 region has the DNA TGTGCCAGCAATCCGGACAGGGATACTGAAGCTTTCTTT. It translates to CASNPDRDTEAFF.

The V gene is TRBV5-1, the J gene TRBJ1-5; D ambiguous. This CDR3 has 14 amino acids. From germline, CDR1 is SGHRS and CDR2 YFSETQ. The V end was cut by 3 bases, the J end by 7 bases, with 14 bases between. The CDR3 bases are TGCGCCAGCAGCTCAGGAGGGCCGGACCAGCCCCAGCATTTT. Protein sequence: CASSSGGPDQPQHF.

This chain connects TRBV7-2 to TRBJ1-2; perhaps TRBD1 as D (6 bases). This CDR3 is 15 amino acids long. From germline, CDR1 is SGHTA and CDR2 FQGNSA. The V end was cut by 4 bases, the J end by 5 bases, with 17 bases between. As DNA, the CDR3 is TGTGCCAGCAGCTCCTTTCAGGGGAAAGGGTATGGCTACACCTTC. Translated, it gives CASSSFQGKGYGYTF. The complete variable domain, with remaining parts taken from reference TRBV7-2 and TRBJ1-2, reads GAGVSQSPSNKVTEKGKDVELRCDPISGHTALYWYRQSLGQGLEFLIYFQGNSAPDKSGLPSDRFSAERTGGSVSTLTIQRTQQEDSAVYLCASSSFQGKGYGYTFGSGTRLTVV.

This chain joins TRBV14 and TRBJ2-6, with 8 bases aligning to TRBD1. Germline V lookup: CDR1 SGHDN, CDR2 FVKESK. Trimming at V came to 1 base and at J to 2 bases, leaving 1 base not matched to a gene. The CDR3 contains 16 residues. The CDR3 DNA is TGTGCCAGCAGCCAAGCAGGGGGCGCTGGGGCCAACGTCCTGACTTTC. Protein sequence: CASSQAGGAGANVLTF. The full variable domain, with the rest looked up from reference TRBV14 and TRBJ2-6, is EAGVTQFPSHSVIEKGQTVTLRCDPISGHDNLYWYRRVMGKEIKFLLHFVKESKQDESGMPNNRFLAERTGGTYSTLKVQPAELEDSGVYFCASSQAGGAGANVLTFGAGSRLTVL.